There are a few counts of the clone carrying this TCR beta chain. The antigen remains unidentified. The repertoire was sequenced with immunoSEQ multiplex PCR; TCRdb's copy has only in-frame clones and lacks some. This table has about 50,000 clones, approximately 80% appearing once. The germline V gene encodes CDR1 MDHEN and CDR2 SYDVKM. The CDR3 length is 12 residues. The V gene lost 3 bases and the J gene lost 6 bases, with 8 bases spanning the gap. The data were taken from a study of OX40 agonist ivuxolimab in advanced cancers. Study information: Dose-escalation cases comprised hepatocellular carcinoma, melanoma, renal cell or head and neck cancer.

General study results and limits: Undetermined was the antigen specificity of the expanded peripheral T cells. At doses 0.1 to 3.0 mg/kg, CD4+ and CD8+ clones expanded.

Blood was sampled at baseline, cycle 4 day 1, and cycle 7 day 1. This sequence joins TRBV28 and TRBJ1-2, with D possibly matching TRBD1 (6 bases). This sequence was found in an adult with an advanced solid tumor such as melanoma, head and neck, liver or kidney cancer. Here the sequenced sample was CD4+ or CD8+ T cells sorted from blood, taken in a trial of the OX40 agonist ivuxolimab. The CDR3 sequence is CASSFGQNGYTF. The CDR3, as DNA: TGTGCCAGCAGTTTCGGACAGAATGGCTACACCTTC.